Detailed here is one T cell receptor beta chain. This sample is drawn from a study of blood T cells in healthy people across ages. Then a second PCR, running roughly 7 to 11 cycles, was carried out with a sample-barcoded 5' primer and a J-beta primer mix. MiXCR, applied by TCRdb to the 5' RACE reads, yields one record per CDR3 protein. This table has 1.2 million to 1.5 million distinct CDR3 sequences, roughly 40% appearing once. The CDR3 sequence is 14 residues long. Trimming left V 7 bases short and J 2 bases short, with 15 bases between. CDR1 is SNHLY and CDR2 is FYNNEI in the germline V gene. J is TRBJ2-7 and V is TRBV2, with D tentatively TRBD2 (6 bases). Specimen: blood. This clonotype originated in a woman between 18 and 29 years old in good health. DNA of the CDR3: TGTGCCAGCAAAAGGGCGGGAAAAGCCTACGAGCAGTACTTC. Translation gives CASKRAGKAYEQYF.